These 26 T cell receptor beta chains came from one sample sequenced in a study of T cell changes during pregnancy in multiple sclerosis. TCRdb keeps only in-frame clones here, not all; method: immunoSEQ multiplex PCR. The sample carries tens of thousands of clones, 80% to 95% recorded once. The sample was CD8+ T cells from peripheral blood mononuclear cells, taken in the second trimester of pregnancy. These TCRs come from a female donor with multiple sclerosis, enrolled in a pregnancy study.

The chain has TRBV12-5 and TRBJ2-7; 8 bases are shared with TRBD2. This CDR3 region has 14 residues. V gave up 7 bases and J gave up 3 bases; unmatched junction bases: 8. Germline V CDR1 and CDR2: LGHNT, FRNRAP. Written as DNA, the CDR3 is TGTGCTAGTGAAAGACCGGGAGGGAACTACGAGCAGTACTTC. Translation gives CASERPGGNYEQYF.

As DNA, the CDR3 is TGTGCCAGCAGTGAAAGCGACTTCTACAATGAGCAGTTCTTC. Translating it yields CASSESDFYNEQFF. The V call is TRBV6-1, the J call TRBJ2-1; no clear D. Germline CDR1 and CDR2: MNHNS and SASEGT. With 2 bases removed from V and 3 bases from J, the gap between germline ends came to 8 bases. The CDR3 runs 14 residues.

The chain joins TRBV9 to TRBJ2-3; D possibly corresponds to TRBD1 (6 bases). CDR1 and CDR2 from the germline V gene are SGDLS and YYNGEE. The CDR3 contains 15 residues. V was pared by 3 bases and J by 5 bases, with 16 bases between. The CDR3 is CASSEGTPGIDTQYF. The CDR3 DNA is TGTGCCAGCAGCGAGGGGACACCTGGTATAGATACGCAGTATTTT.

The chain recombines TRBV27 with TRBJ2-7; D call uncertain. The CDR3 sequence is 15 residues long. With 5 bases removed from V and 6 bases from J, the gap between germline ends came to 20 bases. Germline V gene lookup returns CDR1 MNHEY and CDR2 SMNVEV (reference sequence). Here the CDR3 reads CASSPARAQVVEQYF. The CDR3, as DNA: TGTGCCAGCAGTCCCGCCCGAGCTCAGGTAGTCGAGCAGTACTTC.

This chain uses TRBV9 with TRBJ2-5, with 8 bases fitting TRBD1. CDR3 length: 16 amino acids. J was trimmed by 4 bases and V by 2 bases; bases with no gene match: 10. From germline, CDR1 is SGDLS and CDR2 YYNGEE. The CDR3 nucleotides read TGTGCCAGCAGCGTGGGTACAGGGGGTAACCGAGAGACCCAGTACTTC. Its translation is CASSVGTGGNRETQYF. Full variable domain (remainder filled in from reference TRBV9 and TRBJ2-5): DSGVTQTPKHLITATGQRVTLRCSPRSGDLSVYWYQQSLDQGLQFLIQYYNGEERAKGNILERFSAQQFPDLHSELNLSSLELGDSALYFCASSVGTGGNRETQYFGPGTRLLVL.

The chain joins TRBV5-5 to TRBJ2-7, with 8 bases aligning to TRBD1. V lost 5 bases and J lost 5; bases outside the gene matches: 6. The CDR3 is 13 residues long. Germline V gives CDR1 SGHKS, CDR2 YYEKEE (reference sequence). Written as DNA, the CDR3 is TGTGCCAGCAGGGCAGGGGGCGAGCACGAGCAGTACTTC. It is translated as CASRAGGEHEQYF.

V is TRBV6-4 and J is TRBJ2-3; TRBD2 agrees at 10 bases. The trim removed 3 bases at V and 3 bases at J, leaving 0 bases unmatched. This CDR3 comprises 14 residues. The germline CDR1 and CDR2 sequences are MRHNA and SNTAGT. In nucleotides, the CDR3 is TGTGCCAGCAGTGAACTAGCGGGGACAGATACGCAGTATTTT. Its protein is CASSELAGTDTQYF.

This rearrangement joins TRBV4-3 to TRBJ2-2; 15 bases map to TRBD2. With 4 bases clipped from V and 7 bases from J, the junction kept 7 bases outside the gene matches. Germline CDR1 is LGHNA and CDR2 is YSLEER. CDR3 size: 17 residues. The CDR3 DNA reads TGCGCCAGCAGCCTTAGGACTAGCGGGGGGGCGATCGGGGAGCTGTTTTTT. Protein sequence: CASSLRTSGGAIGELFF.

The chain carries TRBV4-3 and TRBJ2-5; D is perhaps TRBD2 (6 bases). The germline gives CDR1 LGHNA, CDR2 YSLEER. Trimming cost V 4 bases and J 7 bases, with 19 bases left between them. The CDR3 consists of 15 residues. CDR3 protein: CASSPRSGSGWTQYF. For the CDR3, the DNA is TGCGCCAGCAGCCCGCGGTCGGGTAGCGGATGGACCCAGTACTTC.

This chain connects TRBV7-2 to TRBJ2-3, with D perhaps TRBD1 (6 bases). The CDR3 is 15 residues long. Trimming took 5 bases from V and 6 from J, leaving 18 bases between them. Germline-derived CDR1 and CDR2 are SGHTA and FQGNSA. In DNA form, the CDR3 reads TGTGCCAGCAGCGAAGGGGGTGGGAAAGCGGATACGCAGTATTTT. Amino acid sequence: CASSEGGGKADTQYF.

The rearrangement joins TRBV7-9 to TRBJ2-1, with a tentative D call TRBD2 (6 bases). The CDR3 contains 13 residues. Trimming cost V 5 bases and J 7 bases, with 12 bases left between them. CDR1 is SEHNR, CDR2 FQNEAQ, per germline (reference sequence). This chain's CDR3 is CASSRDWDNEQFF. CDR3 DNA: TGTGCCAGCAGCCGGGACTGGGATAATGAGCAGTTCTTC.

This chain joins TRBV4-3 and TRBJ1-2; no clear D gene. Between the trimmed V and J ends, which lost 0 bases and 2 bases, there was a span of 10 bases. The CDR3 is 15 residues long. Germline CDR1 LGHNA, CDR2 YSLEER. The CDR3 DNA sequence: TGCGCCAGCAGCCAAGAAAGGAAACAGAACTATGGCTACACCTTC. Protein product: CASSQERKQNYGYTF.

This clone was found a few times. This rearrangement joins TRBV6-1 to TRBJ2-7; no definite D call. This CDR3 region has 12 residues. The V gene lost 7 bases and the J gene lost 6 bases, with 13 bases spanning the gap. Germline lookup yields CDR1 MNHNS and CDR2 SASEGT. The DNA of the CDR3 is TGTGCCAGCAAGCGCGGCGCCCTCGAGCAGTACTTC. It yields the protein CASKRGALEQYF.

The chain employs TRBV6-5 and TRBJ2-7, with D unresolved. Germline values: CDR1 MNHEY, CDR2 SVGAGI. This CDR3 has 13 residues. The V gene lost 6 bases and the J gene lost 2 bases, with 11 bases spanning the gap. The CDR3 here is CASSSPRPYEQYF. In nucleotides, the CDR3 is TGTGCCAGCAGCTCTCCGAGGCCCTACGAGCAGTACTTC.

The chain recombines TRBV11-3 with TRBJ2-7; a possible D gene is TRBD1 (5 bases). V shed 6 bases and J shed 6 bases, with 12 bases lying between them. Per the germline V gene, CDR1 is SGHNT and CDR2 is YENEEA. The CDR3 has 12 amino acids. The CDR3 nucleotides read TGTGCCAGCAGTACTTGGGGCGGCGAGCAGTACTTC. Protein: CASSTWGGEQYF.

This sequence joins TRBV19 and TRBJ2-7; 7 positions agree with TRBD1. V shed 6 bases and J 4 bases; nucleotides not matched to a gene: 9. Germline V gene data show CDR1 as LNHDA and CDR2 as SQIVND (reference sequence). The CDR3 is 14 residues long. This CDR3 reads CASSPAETGYEQYF. CDR3 nucleotide sequence: TGTGCCAGTAGCCCCGCCGAGACAGGGTACGAGCAGTACTTC.

The chain links TRBV9 to TRBJ2-3; no clear D. The CDR3 length is 11 residues. V was pared by 4 bases and J by 2 bases, with 2 bases between. Germline V gives CDR1 SGDLS, CDR2 YYNGEE. The DNA of the CDR3 is TGTGCCAGCAGCCTCACAGATACGCAGTATTTT. It specifies CASSLTDTQYF. Full variable domain (rest looked up from reference TRBV9 and TRBJ2-3): DSGVTQTPKHLITATGQRVTLRCSPRSGDLSVYWYQQSLDQGLQFLIQYYNGEERAKGNILERFSAQQFPDLHSELNLSSLELGDSALYFCASSLTDTQYFGPGTRLTVL.

The rearrangement uses TRBV10-3 and TRBJ1-3, with a possible D match to TRBD1 (6 bases). V was shortened by 4 bases and J by 4 bases, with 8 bases between the two germline ends. CDR3 size: 13 residues. In germline, CDR1 is ENHRY, CDR2 SYGVKD. The chain's CDR3 is CAISVQGGNTIYF. DNA for the CDR3: TGTGCCATCAGTGTTCAGGGGGGAAACACCATATATTTT.

The chain combines TRBV7-2 with TRBJ2-4, with 7 bases identical to TRBD2. This CDR3 has 17 amino acids. Germline CDR1 is SGHTA and CDR2 is FQGNSA. Germline trimming cut 0 bases from V and 0 bases from J; bases unmatched to any gene: 5. This chain's CDR3 is CASSLAPGTIAKNIQYF. DNA for the CDR3: TGTGCCAGCAGCTTAGCGCCGGGGACTATAGCCAAAAACATTCAGTACTTC.

The rearrangement uses TRBV9 and TRBJ2-1; TRBD2 might be the D (6 bases). V lost 4 bases, J lost 0 bases, and 11 bases lay in between. The CDR3 is 15 residues long. CDR1 and CDR2 (germline): SGDLS, YYNGEE. Here the CDR3 reads CASSPLGSSYNEQFF. Here the CDR3 DNA reads TGTGCCAGCAGCCCTCTCGGGAGCTCCTACAATGAGCAGTTCTTC. The whole variable domain, remainder taken from reference TRBV9 and TRBJ2-1, is DSGVTQTPKHLITATGQRVTLRCSPRSGDLSVYWYQQSLDQGLQFLIQYYNGEERAKGNILERFSAQQFPDLHSELNLSSLELGDSALYFCASSPLGSSYNEQFFGPGTRLTVL.

V usage is TRBV14 and J usage is TRBJ2-7, with TRBD2 identical over 8 bases. The CDR3 loop spans 17 amino acids. With 0 bases clipped from V and 0 bases from J, the junction kept 7 bases outside the gene matches. In germline, CDR1 is SGHDN, CDR2 FVKESK. CDR3: CASSQEEPGGHSYEQYF. CDR3 nucleotides: TGTGCCAGCAGCCAAGAGGAGCCGGGGGGGCACTCCTACGAGCAGTACTTC.

V usage is TRBV19 and J usage is TRBJ1-1; 8 bases are a match to TRBD1. V lost 4 bases, J lost 1 base, and 5 bases stayed unmatched. CDR1 LNHDA and CDR2 SQIVND come from the germline V gene (reference sequence). This CDR3 comprises 15 residues. CDR3 residues: CASSTDRGENTEAFF. In nucleotides, the CDR3 is TGTGCCAGTAGTACCGACAGGGGAGAGAACACTGAAGCTTTCTTT. Full variable domain (rest looked up from reference TRBV19 and TRBJ1-1): DGGITQSPKYLFRKEGQNVTLSCEQNLNHDAMYWYRQDPGQGLRLIYYSQIVNDFQKGDIAEGYSVSREKKESFPLTVTSAQKNPTAFYLCASSTDRGENTEAFFGQGTRLTVV.

The chain employs TRBV5-8 and TRBJ2-3; possible D gene TRBD1, 5 bases. V dropped 3 bases and J dropped 0 bases, with 8 bases sitting between them. The CDR3 runs to 14 residues. Germline values: CDR1 SGHTS, CDR2 YDEGEE. The CDR3 sequence is CASSSRQSTDTQYF. The DNA for the CDR3 is TGTGCCAGCAGCTCGCGACAGAGCACAGATACGCAGTATTTT.

DNA of the CDR3: TGTGCCAGCAGCTTAGAAGGGAACAGGGAGTACGAGCAGTACTTC. As protein: CASSLEGNREYEQYF. The chain is built from TRBV7-9 and TRBJ2-7, with a tentative D call TRBD1 (6 bases). Trimming took off 1 base at V and 4 bases at J, with 14 bases between the two ends. The CDR3 has 15 residues. Germline V lookup: CDR1 SEHNR, CDR2 FQNEAQ (reference sequence).

The V call is TRBV4-3, the J call TRBJ1-4; perhaps TRBD1 as D (6 bases). Germline values: CDR1 LGHNA, CDR2 YSLEER. Trimming stripped 1 base from V and 2 bases from J, with 11 bases between. CDR3 size: 16 residues. The CDR3 coding sequence is TGCGCCAGCAGCCAAGTGGACAGTCCGACTAATGAAAAACTGTTTTTT. Encoded protein: CASSQVDSPTNEKLFF.

This chain joins TRBV15 and TRBJ1-2; D remains ambiguous. CDR3 size: 14 residues. Germline CDR1 LNHNV, CDR2 YYDKDF (reference sequence). V was trimmed by 0 bases and J by 4 bases, leaving 9 bases between them. Written as DNA, the CDR3 is TGTGCCACCAGCAGAGATCGAGGCAGCTATGGCTACACCTTC. It yields the protein CATSRDRGSYGYTF.